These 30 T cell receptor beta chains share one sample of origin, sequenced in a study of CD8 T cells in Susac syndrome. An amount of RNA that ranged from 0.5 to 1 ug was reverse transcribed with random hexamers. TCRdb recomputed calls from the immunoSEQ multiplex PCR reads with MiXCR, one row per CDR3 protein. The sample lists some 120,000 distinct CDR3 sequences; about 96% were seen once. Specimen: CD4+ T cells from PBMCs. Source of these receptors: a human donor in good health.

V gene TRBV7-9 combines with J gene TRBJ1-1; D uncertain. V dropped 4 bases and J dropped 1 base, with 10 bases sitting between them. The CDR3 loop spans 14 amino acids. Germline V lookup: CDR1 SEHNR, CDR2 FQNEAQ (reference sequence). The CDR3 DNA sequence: TGTGCCAGCAGCTCCAGTGGGGAGAACACTGAAGCTTTCTTT. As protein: CASSSSGENTEAFF.

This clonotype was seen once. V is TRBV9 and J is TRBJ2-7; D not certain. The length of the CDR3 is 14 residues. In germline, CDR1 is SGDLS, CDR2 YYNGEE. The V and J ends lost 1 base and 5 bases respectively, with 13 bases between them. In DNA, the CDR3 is TGTGCCAGCAGCGTATCGAACCTTGGGCACGAGCAGTACTTC. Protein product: CASSVSNLGHEQYF. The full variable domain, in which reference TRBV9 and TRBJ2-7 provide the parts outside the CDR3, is DSGVTQTPKHLITATGQRVTLRCSPRSGDLSVYWYQQSLDQGLQFLIQYYNGEERAKGNILERFSAQQFPDLHSELNLSSLELGDSALYFCASSVSNLGHEQYFGPGTRLTVT.

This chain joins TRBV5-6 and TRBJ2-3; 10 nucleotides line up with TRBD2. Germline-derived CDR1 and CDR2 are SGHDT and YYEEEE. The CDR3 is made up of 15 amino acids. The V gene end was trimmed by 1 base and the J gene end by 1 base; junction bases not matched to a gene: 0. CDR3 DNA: TGTGCCAGCAGCTTGACTAGCGGGGGCACAGATACGCAGTATTTT. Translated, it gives CASSLTSGGTDTQYF.

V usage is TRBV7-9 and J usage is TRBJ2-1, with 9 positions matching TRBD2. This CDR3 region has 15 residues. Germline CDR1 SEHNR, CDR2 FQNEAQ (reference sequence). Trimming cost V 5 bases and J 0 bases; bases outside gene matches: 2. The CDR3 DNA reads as TGTGCCAGCAGCCATAGCGGGAGCTCCTACAATGAGCAGTTCTTC. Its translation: CASSHSGSSYNEQFF.

CDR3 DNA: TGCGCCAGCAGCGCCAATTACAGGGGGTTACAGGACAATGAGCAGTTCTTC. It codes for CASSANYRGLQDNEQFF. The chain recombines TRBV5-1 with TRBJ2-1; 8 nucleotides align to TRBD1. The CDR3 sequence is 17 residues long. Germline CDR1 reads SGHRS; CDR2 reads YFSETQ. The V and J ends lost 4 bases and 5 bases, in that order; junction bases with no gene match: 14. The full variable domain, with the rest looked up from reference TRBV5-1 and TRBJ2-1, is KAGVTQTPRYLIKTRGQQVTLSCSPISGHRSVSWYQQTPGQGLQFLFEYFSETQRNKGNFPGRFSGRQFSNSRSEMNVSTLELGDSALYLCASSANYRGLQDNEQFFGPGTRLTVL.

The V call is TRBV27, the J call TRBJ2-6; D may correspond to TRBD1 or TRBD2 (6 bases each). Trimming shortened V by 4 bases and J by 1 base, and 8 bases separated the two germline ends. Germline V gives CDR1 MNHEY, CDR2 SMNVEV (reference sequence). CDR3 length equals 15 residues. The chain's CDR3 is CASSWGASGANVLTF. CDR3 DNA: TGTGCCAGCAGTTGGGGGGCTTCTGGGGCCAACGTCCTGACTTTC.

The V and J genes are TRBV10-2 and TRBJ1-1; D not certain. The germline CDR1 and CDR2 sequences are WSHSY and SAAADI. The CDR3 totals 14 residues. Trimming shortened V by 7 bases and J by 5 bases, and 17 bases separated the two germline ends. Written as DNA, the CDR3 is TGCGCCAGCACCCGAGGTCAGCTAGGGACTGAAGCTTTCTTT. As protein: CASTRGQLGTEAFF.

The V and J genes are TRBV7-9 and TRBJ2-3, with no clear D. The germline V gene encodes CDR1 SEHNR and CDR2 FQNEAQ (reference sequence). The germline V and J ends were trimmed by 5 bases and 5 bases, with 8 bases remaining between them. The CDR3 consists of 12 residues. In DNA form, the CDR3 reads TGTGCCAGCAGCGTGAAAAGAGATACGCAGTATTTT. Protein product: CASSVKRDTQYF.

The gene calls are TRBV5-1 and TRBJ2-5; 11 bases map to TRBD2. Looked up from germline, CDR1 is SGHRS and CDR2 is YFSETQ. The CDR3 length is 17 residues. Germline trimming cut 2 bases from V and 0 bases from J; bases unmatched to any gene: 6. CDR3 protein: CASSFGLAGGNQETQYF. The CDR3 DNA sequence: TGCGCCAGCAGCTTTGGTCTAGCGGGAGGCAACCAAGAGACCCAGTACTTC. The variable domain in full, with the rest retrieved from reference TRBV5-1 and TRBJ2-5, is KAGVTQTPRYLIKTRGQQVTLSCSPISGHRSVSWYQQTPGQGLQFLFEYFSETQRNKGNFPGRFSGRQFSNSRSEMNVSTLELGDSALYLCASSFGLAGGNQETQYFGPGTRLLVL.

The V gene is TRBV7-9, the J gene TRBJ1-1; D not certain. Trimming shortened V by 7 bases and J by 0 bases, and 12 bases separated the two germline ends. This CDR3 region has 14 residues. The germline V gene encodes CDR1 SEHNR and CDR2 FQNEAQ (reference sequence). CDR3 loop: CASTSAGMNTEAFF. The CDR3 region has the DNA TGTGCCAGCACGTCAGCAGGCATGAACACTGAAGCTTTCTTT.

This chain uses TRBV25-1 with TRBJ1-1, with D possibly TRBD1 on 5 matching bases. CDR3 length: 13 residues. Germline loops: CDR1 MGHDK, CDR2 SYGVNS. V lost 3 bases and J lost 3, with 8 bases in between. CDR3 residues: CASSDGTHTEAFF. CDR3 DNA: TGTGCCAGCAGTGATGGGACTCACACTGAAGCTTTCTTT.

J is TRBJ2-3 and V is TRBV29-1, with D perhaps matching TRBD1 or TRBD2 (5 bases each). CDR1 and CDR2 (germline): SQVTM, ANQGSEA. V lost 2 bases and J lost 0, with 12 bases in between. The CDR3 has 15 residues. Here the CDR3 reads CSVEPRETSTDTQYF. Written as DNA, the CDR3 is TGCAGCGTTGAACCCAGGGAGACTAGCACAGATACGCAGTATTTT.

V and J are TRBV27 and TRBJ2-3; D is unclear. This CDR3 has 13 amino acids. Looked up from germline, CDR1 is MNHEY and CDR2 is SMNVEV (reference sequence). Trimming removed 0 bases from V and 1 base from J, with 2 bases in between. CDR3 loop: CASSLSRTDTQYF. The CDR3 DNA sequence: TGTGCCAGCAGTTTATCCCGCACAGATACGCAGTATTTT.

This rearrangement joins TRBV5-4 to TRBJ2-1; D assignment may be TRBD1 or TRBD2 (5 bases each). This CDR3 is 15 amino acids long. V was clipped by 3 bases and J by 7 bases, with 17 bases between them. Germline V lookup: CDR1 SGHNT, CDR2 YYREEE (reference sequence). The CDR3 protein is CASSSRVLVGNEQFF. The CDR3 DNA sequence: TGTGCCAGCAGCTCCAGGGTACTAGTGGGGAATGAGCAGTTCTTC.

CDR3 DNA sequence: TGTGCCAGCAGCCAAGTGTTCGGCGGGTCTCCCTACGAGCAGTACTTC. Amino acid sequence: CASSQVFGGSPYEQYF. The chain couples TRBV3-1 to TRBJ2-7; D may be TRBD2 (5 bases). Germline V gene sequence: CDR1 LGHDT, CDR2 YNNKEL (reference sequence). The V end lost 1 base, the J end lost 2 bases, and 15 bases lay between the germline ends. The CDR3 spans 16 residues.

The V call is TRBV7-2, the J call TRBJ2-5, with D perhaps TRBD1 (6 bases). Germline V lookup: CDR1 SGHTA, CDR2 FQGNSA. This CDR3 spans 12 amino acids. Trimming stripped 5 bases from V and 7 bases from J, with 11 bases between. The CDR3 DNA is TGTGCCAGCAGCCCCCAAGGGGGGACCCAGTACTTC. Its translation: CASSPQGGTQYF.

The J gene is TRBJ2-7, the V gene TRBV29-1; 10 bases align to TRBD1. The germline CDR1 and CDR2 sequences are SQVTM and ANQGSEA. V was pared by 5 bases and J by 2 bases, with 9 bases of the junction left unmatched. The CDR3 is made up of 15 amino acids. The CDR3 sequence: CSVRPRTGGPYEQYF. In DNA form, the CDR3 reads TGCAGCGTTCGACCCCGGACAGGGGGACCCTACGAGCAGTACTTC.

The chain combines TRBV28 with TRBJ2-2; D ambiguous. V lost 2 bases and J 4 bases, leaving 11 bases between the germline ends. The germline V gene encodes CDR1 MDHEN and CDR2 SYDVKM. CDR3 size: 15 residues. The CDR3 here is CASSLRTPSTGELFF. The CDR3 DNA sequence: TGTGCCAGCAGTTTACGAACGCCCAGCACCGGGGAGCTGTTTTTT.

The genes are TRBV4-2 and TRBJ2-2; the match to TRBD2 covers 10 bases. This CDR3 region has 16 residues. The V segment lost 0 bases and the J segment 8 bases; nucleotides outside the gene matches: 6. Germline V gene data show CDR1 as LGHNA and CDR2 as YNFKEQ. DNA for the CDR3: TGTGCCAGCAGCCAAGAAGCTAGCGGGAGTCGGGGGGAGCTGTTTTTT. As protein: CASSQEASGSRGELFF.

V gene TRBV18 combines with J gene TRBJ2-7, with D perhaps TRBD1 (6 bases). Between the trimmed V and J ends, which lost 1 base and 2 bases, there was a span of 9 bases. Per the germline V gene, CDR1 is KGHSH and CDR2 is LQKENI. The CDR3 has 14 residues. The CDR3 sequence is CASSPRTATYEQYF. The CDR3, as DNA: TGTGCCAGCTCACCACGGACAGCGACCTACGAGCAGTACTTC.

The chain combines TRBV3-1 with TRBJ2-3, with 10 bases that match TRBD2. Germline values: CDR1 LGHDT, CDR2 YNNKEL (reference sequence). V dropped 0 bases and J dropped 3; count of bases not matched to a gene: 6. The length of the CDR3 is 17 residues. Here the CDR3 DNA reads TGTGCCAGCAGCCAAGATCTTCTAGCGGGAGTTACAGATACGCAGTATTTT. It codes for CASSQDLLAGVTDTQYF.

This CDR3 is CASSWTGSNQPQHF. The CDR3 bases are TGTGCCAGCAGCTGGACAGGAAGCAATCAGCCCCAGCATTTT. The rearrangement uses TRBV12-3 or TRBV12-4 and TRBJ1-5; 7 nucleotides agree with TRBD1. The CDR3 is 14 residues long. Losses at the gene ends were 6 bases for V and 1 base for J; bases not matched to a gene: 3.

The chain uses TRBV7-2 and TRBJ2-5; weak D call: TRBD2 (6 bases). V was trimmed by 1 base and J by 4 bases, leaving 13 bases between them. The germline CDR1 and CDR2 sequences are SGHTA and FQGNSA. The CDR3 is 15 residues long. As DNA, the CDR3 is TGTGCCAGCAGCTTAGTGCCGGGAGCCCCAGAGACCCAGTACTTC. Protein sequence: CASSLVPGAPETQYF. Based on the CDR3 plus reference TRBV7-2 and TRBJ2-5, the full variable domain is GAGVSQSPSNKVTEKGKDVELRCDPISGHTALYWYRQSLGQGLEFLIYFQGNSAPDKSGLPSDRFSAERTGGSVSTLTIQRTQQEDSAVYLCASSLVPGAPETQYFGPGTRLLVL.

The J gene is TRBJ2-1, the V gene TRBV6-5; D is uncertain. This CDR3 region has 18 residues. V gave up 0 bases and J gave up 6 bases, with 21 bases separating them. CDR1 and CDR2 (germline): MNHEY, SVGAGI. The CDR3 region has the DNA TGTGCCAGCAGTTACTCGAGTATCGGCTGGGGTCGGTTCAATGAGCAGTTCTTC. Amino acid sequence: CASSYSSIGWGRFNEQFF.

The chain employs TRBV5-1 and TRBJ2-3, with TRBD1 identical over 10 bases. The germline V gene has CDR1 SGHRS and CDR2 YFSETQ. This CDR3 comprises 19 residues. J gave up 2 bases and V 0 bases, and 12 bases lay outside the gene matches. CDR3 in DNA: TGCGCCAGCAGCTTGGGCTTAACGGGACAGGGGCGACCCACAGATACGCAGTATTTT. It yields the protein CASSLGLTGQGRPTDTQYF.

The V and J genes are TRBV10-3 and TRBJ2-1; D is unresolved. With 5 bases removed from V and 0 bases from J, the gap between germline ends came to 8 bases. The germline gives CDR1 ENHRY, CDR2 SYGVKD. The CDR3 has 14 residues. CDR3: CAISPTDSYNEQFF. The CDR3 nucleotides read TGTGCCATCAGTCCAACCGACTCCTACAATGAGCAGTTCTTC.

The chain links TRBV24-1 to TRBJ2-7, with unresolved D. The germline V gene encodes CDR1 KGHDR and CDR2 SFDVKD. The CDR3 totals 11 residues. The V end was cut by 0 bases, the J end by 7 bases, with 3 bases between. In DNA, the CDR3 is TGTGCCACCAGTGATTTGCAGGAGCAGTACTTC. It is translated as CATSDLQEQYF.

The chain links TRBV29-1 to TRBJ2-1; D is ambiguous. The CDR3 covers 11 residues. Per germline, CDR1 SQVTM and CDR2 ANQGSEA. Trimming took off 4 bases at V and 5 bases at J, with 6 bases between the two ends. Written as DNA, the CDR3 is TGCAGCGTTGCGAGAGACAATGAGCAGTTCTTC. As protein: CSVARDNEQFF.

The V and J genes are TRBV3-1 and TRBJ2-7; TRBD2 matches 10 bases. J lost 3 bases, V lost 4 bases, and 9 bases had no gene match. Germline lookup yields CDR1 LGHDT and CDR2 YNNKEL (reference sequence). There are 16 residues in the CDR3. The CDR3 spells CASSPSGTSAFYEQYF. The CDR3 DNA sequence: TGTGCCAGCAGCCCCTCCGGGACTAGCGCGTTCTACGAGCAGTACTTC.

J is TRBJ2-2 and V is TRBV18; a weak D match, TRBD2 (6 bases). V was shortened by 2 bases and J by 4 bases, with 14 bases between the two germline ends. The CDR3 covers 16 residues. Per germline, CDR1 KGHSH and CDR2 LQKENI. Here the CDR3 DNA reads TGTGCCAGCTCACCAGCGGGGCTAGCCGGCACCGGGGAGCTGTTTTTT. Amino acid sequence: CASSPAGLAGTGELFF.